Listed below are T cell receptor beta chains from one sample, sequenced in a study of regulatory T cells in long-lasting Graves disease. TCRdb fed the multiplex PCR reads into MiXCR, producing one record per CDR3 protein. Of hundreds of thousands of distinct CDR3 sequences listed, approximately 15% are singletons. These data are also associated with another study on T cells in Graves' hyperthyroidism and ophthalmopathy.

Material: peripheral blood mononuclear cells (PBMCs), obtained at new diagnosis, from a patient treated with antithyroid drugs. Source of these receptors: a man aged 40-49 years with Graves disease. Both conserved end residues are part of each CDR3. A D gene is named only where the DNA matches it firmly. Rows give clone size only sometimes, using once, few, many, or a class for an expanded clone.

V gene: TRBV5-5
clone size: few
D gene: TRBD1
J gene: TRBJ2-1
CDR3 protein: CASSLAPGTGVYNEQFF
CDR3 DNA: TGTGCCAGCAGCTTGGCTCCCGGGACAGGGGTATACAATGAGCAGTTCTTC

V gene: TRBV4-1
clone size: NA
D gene: NA
J gene: TRBJ1-6
CDR3 protein: CASSQDQASGWNSPLHF
CDR3 DNA: TGCGCCAGCAGCCAAGATCAGGCAAGCGGCTGGAATTCACCCCTCCACTTT

V gene: TRBV4-3
clone size: many
D gene: NA
J gene: TRBJ2-7
CDR3 protein: CASSQEEELATYEQYF
CDR3 DNA: TGCGCCAGCAGCCAAGAAGAAGAATTGGCAACCTACGAGCAGTACTTC

V gene: TRBV18
clone size: few
D gene: NA
J gene: TRBJ2-5
CDR3 protein: CASSPMNSQETQYF
CDR3 DNA: TGTGCCAGCTCACCAATGAACAGTCAAGAGACCCAGTACTTC

V gene: TRBV5-1
clone size: many
D gene: TRBD2
J gene: TRBJ2-2
CDR3 protein: CASSLGPGLAGTRYTGELFF
CDR3 DNA: TGCGCCAGCAGCTTGGGTCCGGGACTAGCGGGCACACGGTACACCGGGGAGCTGTTTTTT

V gene: TRBV2
clone size: many
D gene: NA
J gene: TRBJ1-2
CDR3 protein: CASHRSNYGYTF
CDR3 DNA: TGTGCCAGCCACCGCTCGAACTATGGCTACACCTTC

V gene: TRBV3-1
clone size: many
D gene: NA
J gene: TRBJ2-3
CDR3 protein: CASSQDLSTDTQYF
CDR3 DNA: TGTGCCAGCAGCCAAGATCTGAGCACAGATACGCAGTATTTT

V gene: TRBV18
clone size: many
D gene: NA
J gene: TRBJ1-2
CDR3 protein: CASSQQGDYGYTF
CDR3 DNA: TGCGCCAGCAGCCAACAGGGAGACTATGGCTACACCTTC

V gene: TRBV2
clone size: many
D gene: NA
J gene: TRBJ2-7
CDR3 protein: CASSEGGATTYEQYF
CDR3 DNA: TGTGCCAGCAGTGAAGGGGGGGCGACCACCTACGAGCAGTACTTC

V gene: TRBV12-3/TRBV12-4
clone size: many
D gene: TRBD1
J gene: TRBJ1-4
CDR3 protein: CASSQDRGFGKLFF
CDR3 DNA: TGTGCCAGCAGTCAGGACAGGGGTTTTGGAAAACTGTTTTTT

V gene: TRBV5-1
clone size: many
D gene: TRBD1
J gene: TRBJ2-7
CDR3 protein: CASSNGQGSEQYF
CDR3 DNA: TGCGCCAGCAGCAACGGACAGGGATCCGAGCAGTACTTC

V gene: TRBV7-2
clone size: many
D gene: NA
J gene: TRBJ1-5
CDR3 protein: CASSSSPVYSNQPQHF
CDR3 DNA: TGTGCCAGCAGCTCCAGTCCAGTCTATAGCAATCAGCCCCAGCATTTT

V gene: TRBV5-1
clone size: NA
D gene: NA
J gene: TRBJ2-2
CDR3 protein: CASSSGGSGELFF
CDR3 DNA: TGCGCCAGCAGCAGCGGTGGGTCCGGGGAGCTGTTTTTT

V gene: TRBV28
clone size: once
D gene: NA
J gene: TRBJ1-5
CDR3 protein: CASSLFLAGDRQPQHF
CDR3 DNA: TGTGCCAGCAGTTTGTTCCTTGCAGGGGATCGCCAGCCCCAGCATTTT

V gene: TRBV7-2
clone size: few
D gene: TRBD2
J gene: TRBJ2-1
CDR3 protein: CASSLTAGDEQFF
CDR3 DNA: TGTGCCAGCAGCTTAACAGCGGGGGATGAGCAGTTCTTC

V gene: TRBV20-1
clone size: few
D gene: NA
J gene: TRBJ1-5
CDR3 protein: CSARGRLNQPQHF
CDR3 DNA: TGCAGTGCTAGAGGCAGGCTCAATCAGCCCCAGCATTTT

V gene: TRBV2
clone size: many
D gene: NA
J gene: TRBJ2-7
CDR3 protein: CASSRQTINEQYF
CDR3 DNA: TGTGCCAGCAGTCGACAGACCATCAACGAGCAGTACTTC

V gene: TRBV10-3
clone size: few
D gene: NA
J gene: TRBJ1-6
CDR3 protein: CAISVQGSGNSPLHF
CDR3 DNA: TGTGCCATCAGTGTACAAGGGTCGGGAAATTCACCCCTCCACTTT

V gene: TRBV29-1
clone size: many
D gene: TRBD2
J gene: TRBJ2-1
CDR3 protein: CSVDRGLGQFF
CDR3 DNA: TGCAGCGTTGACCGGGGACTAGGGCAGTTCTTC

V gene: TRBV7-6
clone size: many
D gene: TRBD2
J gene: TRBJ2-7
CDR3 protein: CASSLSPAGNPYEQYF
CDR3 DNA: TGTGCCAGCAGCTTATCCCCAGCGGGGAACCCCTACGAGCAGTACTTC

V gene: TRBV2
clone size: many
D gene: NA
J gene: TRBJ2-1
CDR3 protein: CASRPTRFYEQFF
CDR3 DNA: TGTGCCAGCAGGCCGACTCGATTTTATGAGCAGTTCTTC

V gene: TRBV28
clone size: many
D gene: NA
J gene: TRBJ2-7
CDR3 protein: CASIDPLTYEQYF
CDR3 DNA: TGTGCCAGCATCGACCCCCTGACCTACGAGCAGTACTTC

V gene: TRBV5-1
clone size: many
D gene: NA
J gene: TRBJ2-7
CDR3 protein: CASSLALGTYEQYF
CDR3 DNA: TGTGCCAGCAGCTTAGCGCTGGGAACCTACGAGCAGTACTTC

V gene: TRBV18
clone size: many
D gene: TRBD2
J gene: TRBJ2-1
CDR3 protein: CASSPRGTKFGEQFF
CDR3 DNA: TGTGCCAGCTCACCGCGCGGGACTAAATTTGGTGAGCAGTTCTTC

V gene: TRBV3-1
clone size: many
D gene: TRBD1
J gene: TRBJ2-3
CDR3 protein: CASSRYWTGESDTQYF
CDR3 DNA: TGTGCCAGCAGCCGATACTGGACAGGGGAATCGGATACGCAGTATTTT

V gene: TRBV19
clone size: few
D gene: NA
J gene: TRBJ1-6
CDR3 protein: CASRAQSTANSPLHF
CDR3 DNA: TGTGCCAGTAGGGCTCAGTCGACAGCCAATTCACCCCTCCACTTT

V gene: TRBV28
clone size: few
D gene: TRBD2
J gene: TRBJ2-1
CDR3 protein: CASSHRTSRANNEQFF
CDR3 DNA: TGTGCCAGCAGTCACCGGACTAGCAGGGCCAACAATGAGCAGTTCTTC

V gene: TRBV6-1
clone size: NA
D gene: NA
J gene: TRBJ1-2
CDR3 protein: CASSEATGNYGCTF
CDR3 DNA: TGTGCCAGCAGTGAAGCCACAGGGAACTATGGCTGCACCTTC

V gene: TRBV7-2
clone size: many
D gene: TRBD2
J gene: TRBJ2-5
CDR3 protein: CASSLLKTSGAQETQYF
CDR3 DNA: TGTGCCAGCAGCTTATTAAAGACTAGCGGGGCACAAGAGACCCAGTACTTC

V gene: TRBV7-2
clone size: many
D gene: NA
J gene: TRBJ2-3
CDR3 protein: CASSSVGGTDTQYF
CDR3 DNA: TGTGCCAGCAGCTCCGTGGGCGGCACAGATACGCAGTATTTT

V gene: TRBV20-1
clone size: NA
D gene: TRBD2
J gene: TRBJ2-1
CDR3 protein: CSARTGTSGGTDNEQFF
CDR3 DNA: TGCAGTGCTAGGACGGGGACTAGCGGGGGTACGGACAATGAGCAGTTCTTC

V gene: TRBV2
clone size: NA
D gene: NA
J gene: TRBJ1-4
CDR3 protein: CATHSTPTNEKLFF
CDR3 DNA: TGTGCCACCCACTCGACTCCCACTAATGAAAAACTGTTTTTT

V gene: TRBV18
clone size: many
D gene: NA
J gene: TRBJ1-1
CDR3 protein: CASSPHQDGNTEAFF
CDR3 DNA: TGTGCCAGCTCACCACACCAGGACGGAAACACTGAAGCTTTCTTT

V gene: TRBV4-3
clone size: few
D gene: NA
J gene: TRBJ2-2
CDR3 protein: CASSQDRARGFGELFF
CDR3 DNA: TGCGCCAGCAGCCAAGATCGGGCCAGGGGATTCGGGGAGCTGTTTTTT

V gene: TRBV3-1
clone size: NA
D gene: NA
J gene: TRBJ1-4
CDR3 protein: CASSQTEEKLFF
CDR3 DNA: TGTGCCAGCAGCCAAACCGAGGAAAAACTGTTTTTT

V gene: TRBV29-1
clone size: NA
D gene: NA
J gene: TRBJ2-5
CDR3 protein: CSALLLLETQYF
CDR3 DNA: TGCAGCGCTCTCCTCCTGCTCGAGACCCAGTACTTC

V gene: TRBV10-3
clone size: NA
D gene: TRBD1
J gene: TRBJ1-4
CDR3 protein: CAIRGTGGEKLFF
CDR3 DNA: TGTGCCATCAGGGGGACAGGGGGCGAAAAACTGTTTTTT

V gene: TRBV6-1
clone size: many
D gene: NA
J gene: TRBJ1-2
CDR3 protein: CASGSTGHGYTF
CDR3 DNA: TGTGCCAGCGGATCGACGGGCCATGGCTACACCTTC

V gene: TRBV28
clone size: NA
D gene: NA
J gene: TRBJ1-3
CDR3 protein: CASSLEGIAGNTIYF
CDR3 DNA: TGTGCCAGCAGTTTAGAGGGGATAGCAGGAAACACCATATATTTT

V gene: TRBV5-1
clone size: many
D gene: TRBD1
J gene: TRBJ1-1
CDR3 protein: CASSLGTGGGTEAFF
CDR3 DNA: TGCGCCAGCAGCTTGGGGACAGGGGGCGGCACTGAAGCTTTCTTT

V gene: TRBV24-1
clone size: many
D gene: NA
J gene: TRBJ2-3
CDR3 protein: CATSDLTLGSTDTQYF
CDR3 DNA: TGTGCCACCAGTGACCTGACACTCGGCAGCACAGATACGCAGTATTTT

V gene: TRBV5-1
clone size: many
D gene: NA
J gene: TRBJ2-3
CDR3 protein: CASSIGTDTQYF
CDR3 DNA: TGCGCCAGCAGCATTGGGACAGATACGCAGTATTTT

V gene: TRBV20-1
clone size: many
D gene: NA
J gene: TRBJ2-7
CDR3 protein: CSARNPQEITYEQYF
CDR3 DNA: TGCAGTGCTAGAAACCCGCAGGAAATTACCTACGAGCAGTACTTC

V gene: TRBV5-1
clone size: many
D gene: NA
J gene: TRBJ2-5
CDR3 protein: CASSLMGGAGETQYF
CDR3 DNA: TGCGCCAGCAGCTTAATGGGGGGGGCCGGAGAGACCCAGTACTTC

V gene: TRBV7-9
clone size: many
D gene: NA
J gene: TRBJ2-3
CDR3 protein: CASSPIGAGVTDTQYF
CDR3 DNA: TGTGCCAGCAGCCCCATTGGGGCAGGGGTCACGGATACGCAGTATTTT

V gene: TRBV4-3
clone size: few
D gene: NA
J gene: TRBJ1-6
CDR3 protein: CASSQEGAGIDSPLHF
CDR3 DNA: TGCGCCAGCAGCCAAGAAGGTGCGGGGATCGATTCACCCCTCCACTTT

V gene: TRBV12-3/TRBV12-4
clone size: once
D gene: NA
J gene: TRBJ2-7
CDR3 protein: CASSSRRGAYEQYF
CDR3 DNA: TGTGCCAGCAGTAGCCGGCGGGGAGCCTACGAGCAGTACTTC

V gene: TRBV7-8
clone size: many
D gene: NA
J gene: TRBJ1-4
CDR3 protein: CASSLAGGTGREKLFF
CDR3 DNA: TGTGCCAGCAGCTTAGCCGGCGGGACTGGAAGAGAAAAACTGTTTTTT

V gene: TRBV6-1
clone size: many
D gene: NA
J gene: TRBJ1-1
CDR3 protein: CASSKGLWTNTEAFF
CDR3 DNA: TGTGCCAGCAGTAAGGGACTTTGGACGAACACTGAAGCTTTCTTT

V gene: TRBV5-8
clone size: many
D gene: TRBD1
J gene: TRBJ1-5
CDR3 protein: CASSLDGQGAQPQHF
CDR3 DNA: TGTGCCAGCAGCTTGGATGGCCAGGGGGCTCAGCCCCAGCATTTT